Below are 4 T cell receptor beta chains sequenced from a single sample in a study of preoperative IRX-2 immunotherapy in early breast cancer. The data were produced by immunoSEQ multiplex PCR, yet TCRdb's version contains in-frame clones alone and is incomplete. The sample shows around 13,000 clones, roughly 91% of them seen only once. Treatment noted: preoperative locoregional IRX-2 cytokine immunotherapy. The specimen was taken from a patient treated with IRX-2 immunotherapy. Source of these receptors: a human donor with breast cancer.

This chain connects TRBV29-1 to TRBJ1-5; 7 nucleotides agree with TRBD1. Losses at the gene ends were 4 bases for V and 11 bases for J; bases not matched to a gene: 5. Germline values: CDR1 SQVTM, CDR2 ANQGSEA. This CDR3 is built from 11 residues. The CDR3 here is CSVGETGAQHF. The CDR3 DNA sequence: TGCAGCGTTGGGGAAACAGGGGCCCAGCATTTT.

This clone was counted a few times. CDR3 nucleotide sequence: TGTGCCAGCTCACTCAACAGGGGCGCCTACAATGAGCAGTTCTTC. Translated, it gives CASSLNRGAYNEQFF. V is TRBV18 and J is TRBJ2-1; 7 positions match TRBD1. The CDR3 extends over 15 amino acids. Germline trimming cut 4 bases from V and 2 bases from J; bases unmatched to any gene: 5. Germline-derived CDR1 and CDR2 are KGHSH and LQKENI.

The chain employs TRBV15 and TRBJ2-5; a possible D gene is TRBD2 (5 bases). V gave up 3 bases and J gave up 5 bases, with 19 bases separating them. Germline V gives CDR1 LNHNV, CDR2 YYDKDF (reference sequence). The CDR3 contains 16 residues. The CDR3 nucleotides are TGTGCCACCAGCAGGAACCCGGGTCGAACGGGGGAGACCCAGTACTTC. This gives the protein CATSRNPGRTGETQYF.

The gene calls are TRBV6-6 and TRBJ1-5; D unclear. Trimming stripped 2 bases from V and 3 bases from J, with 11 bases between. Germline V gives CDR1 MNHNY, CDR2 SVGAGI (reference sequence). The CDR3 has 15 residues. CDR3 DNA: TGTGCCAGCAGTTACAGTGGGCTTGACAATCAGCCCCAGCATTTT. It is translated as CASSYSGLDNQPQHF.